These 27 T cell receptor beta chains were sequenced from one sample in a study of post-analysis software for immune sequencing data. Study findings and constraints: There were five or six TRBV segments more frequent in patients than controls, and TRBV5-6, TRBV5-1 and TRBV20-1 were among them.

No antigen has been assigned to these receptors. Tagging with unique molecular identifiers was a feature of the TCR beta cDNA libraries. TCRdb processed the PCR reads anew with MiXCR; each CDR3 protein has one entry. The sample lists some 260,000 distinct CDR3 sequences; less than 40% were seen once. The sequencing input was blood. The receptors shown here come from a girl between 10 and 17 years old with multiple sclerosis.

This clonotype was observed many times. The rearrangement joins TRBV25-1 to TRBJ2-3; tentatively, D is TRBD2 (5 bases). The CDR3 loop spans 14 amino acids. Germline CDR1 and CDR2: MGHDK and SYGVNS. The V end was cut by 0 bases, the J end by 6 bases, with 10 bases between. The CDR3: CASSEYSVWDTQYF. The CDR3 DNA is TGTGCCAGCAGTGAATATAGCGTCTGGGATACGCAGTATTTT.

This clonotype was counted many times. The rearrangement links TRBV5-1 to TRBJ2-1; 12 positions agree with TRBD2. The V gene's germline CDR1 is SGHRS and CDR2 YFSETQ. The CDR3 runs to 16 residues. Germline trimming cut 4 bases from V and 7 bases from J; bases unmatched to any gene: 9. CDR3 DNA: TGCGCCAGCAGCCTTCTCCCGACTAGCGGGAGTAATGAGCAGTTCTTC. The encoded protein is CASSLLPTSGSNEQFF. The full variable domain, in which reference TRBV5-1 and TRBJ2-1 provide the parts outside the CDR3, is KAGVTQTPRYLIKTRGQQVTLSCSPISGHRSVSWYQQTPGQGLQFLFEYFSETQRNKGNFPGRFSGRQFSNSRSEMNVSTLELGDSALYLCASSLLPTSGSNEQFFGPGTRLTVL.

This clonotype was counted many times. The chain employs TRBV7-6 and TRBJ1-5; D is possibly TRBD1 (6 bases). Germline values: CDR1 SGHVS, CDR2 FNYEAQ. The CDR3 runs to 16 residues. V lost 0 bases to trimming and J lost 2 bases, with 11 bases between them. The chain's CDR3 is CASSLAARGGNQPQHF. CDR3 sequence (DNA): TGTGCCAGCAGCTTAGCGGCCAGGGGAGGCAATCAGCCCCAGCATTTT. Filled out from reference TRBV7-6 and TRBJ1-5, the complete variable domain reads GAGVSQSPRYKVTKRGQDVALRCDPISGHVSLYWYRQALGQGPEFLTYFNYEAQQDKSGLPNDRFSAERPEGSISTLTIQRTEQRDSAMYRCASSLAARGGNQPQHFGDGTRLSIL.

This clonotype has at least ten counts. This sequence joins TRBV24-1 and TRBJ2-5; 10 bases are shared with TRBD2. The ends lost 9 bases at V and 2 bases at J; junction bases unmatched: 2. CDR3 length equals 13 residues. Germline CDR1 and CDR2: KGHDR and SFDVKD. CDR3 loop: CATASGGQETQYF. For the CDR3, the DNA is TGTGCCACCGCTAGCGGGGGACAAGAGACCCAGTACTTC.

The chain has TRBV2 and TRBJ1-4; D is possibly TRBD1 (6 bases). Per the germline V gene, CDR1 is SNHLY and CDR2 is FYNNEI. This CDR3 has 16 residues. Trimming stripped 5 bases from V and 1 base from J, with 14 bases between. The CDR3 sequence: CASSRIGGLTNEKLFF. The CDR3 DNA sequence: TGTGCCAGCAGTAGAATCGGGGGGCTAACTAATGAAAAACTGTTTTTT.

Turning to this clonotype: This could be a read error, since a much larger clone is one nucleotide away. This chain connects TRBV20-1 to TRBJ2-5, with D unclear. The germline gives CDR1 DFQATT, CDR2 SNEGSKA (reference sequence). The CDR3 spans 13 residues. The CDR3 bases are TGCAGTGCTAGAGATTTCGCCTTGGAGACCCTGTACTTC. It codes for CSARDFALETLYF.

At least ten counts were recorded for this clonotype. This chain connects TRBV20-1 to TRBJ2-7; 7 bases are shared with TRBD1. Losses at the gene ends were 4 bases for V and 2 bases for J; bases not matched to a gene: 5. The germline V gene encodes CDR1 DFQATT and CDR2 SNEGSKA (reference sequence). The CDR3 length is 13 residues. CDR3 coding DNA: TGCAGTGCTACAAGGGACAGCGCCTACGAGCAGTACTTC. It encodes CSATRDSAYEQYF.

Ten or more counts support this clonotype. V usage is TRBV7-6 and J usage is TRBJ2-1; D is possibly TRBD2 (5 bases). Looked up from germline, CDR1 is SGHVS and CDR2 is FNYEAQ. There are 15 residues in the CDR3. The ends were cut back, 5 bases at V and 7 bases at J, with 18 bases in the middle. The DNA of the CDR3 is TGTGCCAGCAGCACAAGGACTGGACCGACGAATGAGCAGTTCTTC. Translation: CASSTRTGPTNEQFF.

With respect to this clonotype: An end of the junction does not agree with germline; a read error may underlie this. The rearrangement links TRBV7-7 to TRBJ2-3, with D perhaps TRBD2 (5 bases). The length of the CDR3 is 15 residues. CDR1 is SSHAT, CDR2 FNYEAQ, per germline (reference sequence). CDR3 sequence reads: CASSSGLLDTDTQYF. CDR3 nucleotide sequence: TGTGCTAGCAGCTCTGGACTTCTCGACACAGATACGCAGTATTTT.

This clonotype has more than one count but fewer than ten. V is TRBV7-9 and J is TRBJ1-1; possible D gene TRBD1, 5 bases. Between the trimmed V and J ends, which lost 5 bases and 5 bases, there was a span of 12 bases. CDR1 is SEHNR and CDR2 is FQNEAQ in the germline V gene (reference sequence). The CDR3 consists of 13 residues. The CDR3 spells CASSARVRTEAFF. In DNA form, the CDR3 reads TGTGCCAGCAGCGCCAGGGTACGAACTGAAGCTTTCTTT.

For this clonotype: Since a much larger clone is just one base distant, this may be a read error. This chain joins TRBV5-1 and TRBJ2-1; D possibly corresponds to TRBD2 (5 bases). The CDR3 has 15 amino acids. The germline V gene has CDR1 SGHRS and CDR2 YFSETQ. CDR3 in DNA: TGCGACAGCAGCTTGGAGGAGGCGGGCTACAATGAGCAGTTCTTC. It translates to CDSSLEEAGYNEQFF.

This clonotype was counted only a few times. V is TRBV5-1 and J is TRBJ2-3, with D maybe TRBD2 (6 bases). CDR1 is SGHRS and CDR2 is YFSETQ in the germline V gene. V was shortened by 0 bases and J by 6 bases, with 17 bases between the two germline ends. This CDR3 has 16 amino acids. CDR3 sequence (DNA): TGCGCCAGCAGCTTGGAAACCCCCGGGGGAGGTGATACGCAGTATTTT. Amino acids: CASSLETPGGGDTQYF.

This sequence joins TRBV19 and TRBJ2-1; D remains ambiguous. In germline, CDR1 is LNHDA, CDR2 SQIVND (reference sequence). V was clipped by 0 bases and J by 6 bases, with 12 bases between them. The CDR3 is 15 residues long. The DNA for the CDR3 is TGTGCCAGTAGTATAGAGGCCTATCCCTCCAATGAGCAGTTCTTC. It is translated as CASSIEAYPSNEQFF.

This sequence joins TRBV28 and TRBJ2-2, with D possibly matching TRBD1 (6 bases). CDR3 length: 14 amino acids. V lost 8 bases to trimming and J lost 1 base, with 11 bases between them. Germline V CDR1 and CDR2: MDHEN, SYDVKM. The CDR3 region has the DNA TGTGCCAGCGTGGAACAGGGGAACACCGGGGAGCTGTTTTTT. Translation: CASVEQGNTGELFF.

This clonotype was recorded many times. This chain joins TRBV6-5 and TRBJ1-5, with 7 bases identical to TRBD1. The CDR3 covers 15 residues. The germline CDR1 and CDR2 sequences are MNHEY and SVGAGI. V lost 6 bases to trimming and J lost 6 bases; unmatched junction nucleotides: 11. For the CDR3, the DNA is TGTGCCAGCAGCGAATGGACAGGAAAGGGTCAGCCCCAGCATTTT. Its protein is CASSEWTGKGQPQHF.

The sample holds a few counts of this clonotype. The genes are TRBV7-9 and TRBJ1-1; the D gene is possibly TRBD1 (6 bases). This CDR3 spans 14 amino acids. Trimming pared 5 bases from V and 4 bases from J, leaving 14 bases between. In germline, CDR1 is SEHNR, CDR2 FQNEAQ (reference sequence). This CDR3 reads CASSHSGAGTEAFF. CDR3 DNA: TGTGCCAGCAGCCATTCAGGGGCAGGCACTGAAGCTTTCTTT.

As concerns this clonotype: At one boundary the junction diverges from the germline segment, which might be a read error. This chain joins TRBV12-3 or TRBV12-4 and TRBJ2-3; perhaps TRBD2 as D (6 bases). The CDR3 covers 15 residues. Here the CDR3 DNA reads TGTGCCAGCAGTTTTATTGGAGGGAGAGCAGATGCGCAGTATTTT. Protein sequence: CASSFIGGRADAQYF.

J is TRBJ1-2 and V is TRBV29-1; D uncertain. The germline CDR1 and CDR2 sequences are SQVTM and ANQGSEA. V lost 7 bases, J lost 2 bases, and 11 bases lay in between. The CDR3 contains 12 residues. CDR3 residues: CSGLMSNYGYTF. CDR3 nucleotides: TGCAGCGGACTTATGAGCAACTATGGCTACACCTTC. Complete variable domain (other parts from reference TRBV29-1 and TRBJ1-2): SAVISQKPSRDICQRGTSLTIQCQVDSQVTMMFWYRQQPGQSLTLIATANQGSEATYESGFVIDKFPISRPNLTFSTLTVSNMSPEDSSIYLCSGLMSNYGYTFGSGTRLTVV.

Comments on this clonotype: A much larger clone differs from this one at a single base, so this may be a read error. The chain employs TRBV20-1 and TRBJ1-2, with D perhaps matching TRBD1 (6 bases). The V end was cut by 7 bases, the J end by 7 bases, with 13 bases between. Germline CDR1 DFQATT, CDR2 SNEGSKA (reference sequence). This CDR3 is 11 amino acids long. CDR3 DNA: TGCAGTGTCTTCAGGGGAGGTGGCTACACCTTC. This sequence encodes CSVFRGGGYTF.

Regarding this clonotype: A much larger clone sits a single nucleotide away, making a read error possible. The chain combines TRBV7-9 with TRBJ1-1; 9 nucleotides align to TRBD1. Losses at the gene ends were 5 bases for V and 5 bases for J; bases not matched to a gene: 6. This CDR3 spans 14 amino acids. CDR1 SEHNR and CDR2 FQNEAQ come from the germline V gene (reference sequence). The CDR3 reads CASSPRDRETEAFF. CDR3 DNA: TGTGCCAGCAGCCCCCGGGACAGGGAGACTGAAGCTTTCTTT.

This clonotype was detected only a few times. The chain uses TRBV5-1 and TRBJ2-5; the D gene could be TRBD1 or TRBD2 (6 bases each). Germline V gene lookup returns CDR1 SGHRS and CDR2 YFSETQ. CDR3 length equals 14 residues. The V end lost 3 bases, the J end lost 5 bases, and 14 bases lay between the germline ends. CDR3 in amino acids: CASSSTGGIETQYF. The CDR3 DNA sequence: TGCGCCAGCAGCTCGACAGGCGGGATTGAGACCCAGTACTTC.

The chain carries TRBV5-1 and TRBJ2-7, with a possible D match to TRBD2 (6 bases). Germline V lookup: CDR1 SGHRS, CDR2 YFSETQ. The V gene lost 0 bases and the J gene lost 1 base, with 11 bases spanning the gap. CDR3 size: 15 residues. The CDR3 sequence: CASSLVWGESYEQYF. The CDR3 DNA reads TGCGCCAGCAGCTTGGTTTGGGGGGAGTCCTACGAGCAGTACTTC.

The rearrangement joins TRBV5-1 to TRBJ2-3; 10 bases align to TRBD2. This CDR3 has 14 residues. J gave up 6 bases and V 6 bases, and 7 bases lay outside the gene matches. Germline V gene sequence: CDR1 SGHRS, CDR2 YFSETQ. CDR3 DNA: TGCGCCAGCACCGGGCTAGCGGGAGCCGATACGCAGTATTTT. Translated: CASTGLAGADTQYF.

The chain employs TRBV3-1 and TRBJ2-3; 10 positions agree with TRBD1. This CDR3 spans 15 amino acids. Unmatched junction bases numbered 3, after V lost 1 base and J lost 5 bases. CDR1 is LGHDT and CDR2 is YNNKEL in the germline V gene (reference sequence). Here the CDR3 reads CASSQGQGAGDTQYF. DNA for the CDR3: TGTGCCAGCAGCCAAGGACAGGGGGCTGGAGATACGCAGTATTTT.

The chain has TRBV6-2 or TRBV6-3 and TRBJ2-4; D gene unclear. The CDR3 contains 13 residues. Deletions cut 6 bases from V and 13 bases from J, with 19 bases between. Germline CDR1 MNHEY, CDR2 SVGEGT. This CDR3 is CASSPGRTNEQYF. The DNA for the CDR3 is TGTGCCAGCAGCCCCGGGCGGACCAATGAGCAGTACTTC.

In nucleotides, the CDR3 is TGTGCCAGCAGCTCCCGGGGGGGCCAGGCCCCCTCCTACGAGCAGTACTTC. Translation: CASSSRGGQAPSYEQYF. J is TRBJ2-7 and V is TRBV5-5; TRBD2 matches at 8 bases. J lost 0 bases, V lost 3 bases, and 11 bases had no gene match. The germline gives CDR1 SGHKS, CDR2 YYEKEE (reference sequence). This CDR3 contains 17 residues.

This clonotype has more than one count but fewer than ten. The chain joins TRBV20-1 to TRBJ1-3; D gene uncertain. Germline CDR1 is DFQATT and CDR2 is SNEGSKA (reference sequence). V was pared by 1 base and J by 3 bases, with 16 bases between. The CDR3 is 16 residues long. The CDR3 reads CSARGPGPGFGNTIYF. CDR3 nucleotides: TGCAGTGCTAGAGGGCCGGGCCCGGGCTTTGGAAACACCATATATTTT.